The clone carrying this TCR beta chain was observed a few times. The data were obtained in a study of early T cells in non-severe SARS-CoV-2 infection. The protocol attached unique molecular identifiers to individual cDNA molecules. TCRdb re-called the 5' RACE reads through MiXCR, storing one row per CDR3 protein. Counted here are about 56,000 distinct CDR3 sequences, approximately 16% occurring once; the ten biggest clones make up approximately 4%. The CDR3 length is 15 residues. V lost 4 bases to trimming and J lost 3 bases, with 16 bases between them. CDR1 and CDR2 (germline): SGHRS, YFSETQ. This chain joins TRBV5-1 and TRBJ1-2; D possibly corresponds to TRBD1 (6 bases). This clonotype originated in an adult who was a healthcare worker with PCR-confirmed SARS-CoV-2 infection or an uninfected control (not recorded which). Sequenced here: whole blood, sampled at baseline. The CDR3 DNA sequence: TGCGCCAGCAGCAGCACAGGGAGATGGGACTATGGCTACACCTTC. Protein product: CASSSTGRWDYGYTF. Together with reference TRBV5-1 and TRBJ1-2, the CDR3 gives the full variable domain: KAGVTQTPRYLIKTRGQQVTLSCSPISGHRSVSWYQQTPGQGLQFLFEYFSETQRNKGNFPGRFSGRQFSNSRSEMNVSTLELGDSALYLCASSSTGRWDYGYTFGSGTRLTVV.